The clone carrying this T cell receptor (beta chain) was detected many times. As yet, its antigen is unknown. The record originates from a study of molecular identifiers for immune sequencing clone quantification. Study-level points and caveats: In naive cells, clones above 20 RNA copies held under 1% of molecules, whereas in effector cells they held over 98%. Barcodes shared by identical TCR molecules could lead to underestimated sizes of highly expanded clones.

The CDR3 runs to 14 residues. Trimming cost V 6 bases and J 6 bases, with 15 bases left between them. From germline, CDR1 is MNHEY and CDR2 SMNVEV (reference sequence). TCRdb used MiXCR to reprocess the PCR reads, holding one entry per CDR3 protein. Of 40,000 to 45,000 distinct CDR3 sequences listed, around 18% are singletons. This chain joins TRBV27 and TRBJ1-5, with D maybe TRBD1 (5 bases). The sequence was collected from a human donor in good health. Some libraries in this study had Jurkat cell RNA spiked in. Sample: naive CD8+ T cells from blood, with Jurkat cell RNA spiked in. Subset indicated: FACS-sorted CD8+CD4-CCR7+CD45RA+ naive T cells. CDR3 residues: CASRTQGYGQPQHF. The DNA of the CDR3 is TGTGCCAGCAGAACTCAGGGTTACGGTCAGCCCCAGCATTTT.